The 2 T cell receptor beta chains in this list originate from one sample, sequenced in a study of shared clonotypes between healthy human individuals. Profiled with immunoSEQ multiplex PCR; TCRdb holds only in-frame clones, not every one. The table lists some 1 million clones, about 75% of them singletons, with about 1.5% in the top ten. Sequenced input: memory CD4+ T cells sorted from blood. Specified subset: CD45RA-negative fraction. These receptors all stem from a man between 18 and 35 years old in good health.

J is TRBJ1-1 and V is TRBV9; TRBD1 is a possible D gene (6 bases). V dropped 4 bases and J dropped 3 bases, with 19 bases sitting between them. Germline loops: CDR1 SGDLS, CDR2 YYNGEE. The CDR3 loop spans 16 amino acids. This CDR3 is CASSSKGVGVHTEAFF. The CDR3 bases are TGTGCCAGCAGCTCTAAGGGGGTCGGGGTCCACACTGAAGCTTTCTTT.

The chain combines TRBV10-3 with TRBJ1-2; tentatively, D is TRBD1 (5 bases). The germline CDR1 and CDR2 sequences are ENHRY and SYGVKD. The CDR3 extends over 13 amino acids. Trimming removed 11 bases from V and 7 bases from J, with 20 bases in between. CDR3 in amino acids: CAVGLQGDSGYTF. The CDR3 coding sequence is TGTGCCGTCGGTCTCCAGGGCGATAGTGGCTACACCTTC.